These T cell receptor beta chains were read from a single sample in a study of STAT5B mutations in CD4+ large granular lymphocyte leukemia. Data came from immunoSEQ multiplex PCR; TCRdb stores just in-frame clones and leaves some out. This sample has 45,000 to 55,000 clones, with 60% to 75% found just once. Source material: CD4+ T cells from blood buffy coats. All receptors derive from a human donor in good health. The CDR3 runs from the conserved cysteine through the conserved F or W. Fields, in order: CDR3 DNA, CDR3 protein, D gene, clone size, J gene, V gene. A D gene is named only where the DNA matches it firmly. Size is stated for part of the rows, as once, few or many counts, or as a class when the clone is expanded.

TGTGCCACTAACCCTAGCGGGGGGGCCTCCGCTAACTCCTACAATGAGCAGTTCTTC	CATNPSGGASANSYNEQFF	TRBD2	NA	TRBJ2-1	TRBV10-3
TGCAGCGTCCTACAGGGTTTCACAGATACGCAGTATTTT	CSVLQGFTDTQYF	NA	NA	TRBJ2-3	TRBV29-1
TGTGCCAGCTCGTCCGGGACTAGGGTCTCCTACGAGCAGTACTTC	CASSSGTRVSYEQYF	TRBD2	NA	TRBJ2-7	TRBV18
TGTGCCAGCAGCCACCAAGAGACCCAGTACTTC	CASSHQETQYF	NA	NA	TRBJ2-5	TRBV27
TGTGCCAGCCGGGGGACAGGGGGCGAGACCCAGTACTTC	CASRGTGGETQYF	TRBD1	NA	TRBJ2-5	TRBV2
TGTGCCAGCTCACCATACAGGGACTATGGCTACACCTTC	CASSPYRDYGYTF	NA	few	TRBJ1-2	TRBV18
TGTGCCAGCAGTCTAAAGACAGGGGGCAATACTGAAGCTTTCTTT	CASSLKTGGNTEAFF	TRBD1	NA	TRBJ1-1	TRBV6-5
TGTGCCAGCAGCTTAGTGTCAACAGGGGTCACCGGGGAGCTGTTTTTT	CASSLVSTGVTGELFF	TRBD1	NA	TRBJ2-2	TRBV7-2
TGCGCCAGCAGCCTCTTAGGGGAGGATACGCAGTATTTT	CASSLLGEDTQYF	NA	NA	TRBJ2-3	TRBV4-1
TGTGCCAGCCCTGGCGGGGTCCCCCTCTCTGGGGCCAACGTCCTGACTTTC	CASPGGVPLSGANVLTF	NA	NA	TRBJ2-6	TRBV7-9
TGTGCCAGCAGTGAGATAGGAATGCAGGGCTACACCTTC	CASSEIGMQGYTF	NA	NA	TRBJ1-2	TRBV25-1
TGTGCCAGCAGCTTGGTGGGGGAGGCTGGAAACACCATATATTTT	CASSLVGEAGNTIYF	NA	few	TRBJ1-3	TRBV5-6
TGTGCCATCAGTGAGTCCCAGAACACCGGGGAGCTGTTTTTT	CAISESQNTGELFF	NA	NA	TRBJ2-2	TRBV10-3
TGTGCCTGGACCGACTCAGGAAATGGTCACAATGAGCAGTTCTTC	CAWTDSGNGHNEQFF	NA	NA	TRBJ2-1	TRBV30
TGCGCCAGCAGCTTGGCCGGTACCGGGACCTTTTACAATGAGCAGTTCTTC	CASSLAGTGTFYNEQFF	NA	NA	TRBJ2-1	TRBV5-1
TGTGCCAGCAGCGTGGGACAGGGGTTCTATGGCTACACCTTC	CASSVGQGFYGYTF	TRBD1	NA	TRBJ1-2	TRBV9
TGCGCCAGCAGCCCGTCAGGGGCTTTAAGGAACACTGAAGCTTTCTTT	CASSPSGALRNTEAFF	NA	NA	TRBJ1-1	TRBV5-1
TGTGCCAGCACCACCCGGGACAGGGGTGGACAGCCCCAGCATTTT	CASTTRDRGGQPQHF	TRBD1	few	TRBJ1-5	TRBV28
TGTGCCAGCAGTGTCAAGACCCGAGATACGCAGTATTTT	CASSVKTRDTQYF	NA	once	TRBJ2-3	TRBV6-1
TGTGCCAGCAGCCCCGGGACAGGACGAACCTACGAGCAGTACTTC	CASSPGTGRTYEQYF	TRBD1	NA	TRBJ2-7	TRBV7-9
TGTGCCAGCAGCGTAGCAGGAGAGGGGGGAGGGACAGATACGCAGTATTTT	CASSVAGEGGGTDTQYF	NA	few	TRBJ2-3	TRBV9
TGTGCCAGCTCACCCACACAGGGACATGGCTACACCTTC	CASSPTQGHGYTF	NA	NA	TRBJ1-2	TRBV18
TGTGCCAGCAGCAAAGACAGCTCCGGGGCCAACGTCCTGACTTTC	CASSKDSSGANVLTF	NA	NA	TRBJ2-6	TRBV28
TGTGCCTGGAGTGTGGGGACAATAGGTCAGCCCCAGCATTTT	CAWSVGTIGQPQHF	NA	NA	TRBJ1-5	TRBV30
TGTGCCAGCAGCCAATCTCGGCTAGCGGAGACCCAGTACTTC	CASSQSRLAETQYF	NA	NA	TRBJ2-5	TRBV14
TGTGCCAGCATCGAGCAGCGTACAGATACGCAGTATTTT	CASIEQRTDTQYF	NA	NA	TRBJ2-3	TRBV6-1
TGTGCCAGCAGGGATACCCTAGCCAAAAACATTCAGTACTTC	CASRDTLAKNIQYF	NA	once	TRBJ2-4	TRBV6-5
TGTGCCAGCAGCGCCTGGACAGTCACCGGGGAAAAACTGTTTTTT	CASSAWTVTGEKLFF	NA	NA	TRBJ1-4	TRBV9
TGTGCCAGCAGTTTATCGGGCGGTACCGGGGAGCTGTTTTTT	CASSLSGGTGELFF	NA	NA	TRBJ2-2	TRBV28
TGTGCCAGTAGTCACCAGGGGTCTGGACAGCCCCAGCATTTT	CASSHQGSGQPQHF	NA	few	TRBJ1-5	TRBV19
TGCGCCAGCAGCTTGGGGGGCCCTGTCGACGAGCAGTACTTC	CASSLGGPVDEQYF	NA	NA	TRBJ2-7	TRBV5-1
TGTGCCAGCAGTTACGACGTCTCCTATGGCTACACCTTC	CASSYDVSYGYTF	NA	NA	TRBJ1-2	TRBV6-5
TGTGCCAGCAGCGGCGGAGGGCAGAACACCGGGGAGCTGTTTTTT	CASSGGGQNTGELFF	NA	NA	TRBJ2-2	TRBV28
TGTGCCAGCAGCGGACTAGCGGGGTCCTACGAGCAGTACTTC	CASSGLAGSYEQYF	TRBD2	NA	TRBJ2-7	TRBV7-2
TGTGCCAGTAGTACGAGGACTAGCGGGTTGGACATTCAGTACTTC	CASSTRTSGLDIQYF	TRBD2	NA	TRBJ2-4	TRBV19
TGTGCCGGGGCAGGAGGGCGGGGAAACACCATATATTTT	CAGAGGRGNTIYF	NA	NA	TRBJ1-3	TRBV28
TGTGCCAGCAGTTCGTGGCTAGCGGCCCGGGAGACCCAGTACTTC	CASSSWLAARETQYF	TRBD2	NA	TRBJ2-5	TRBV7-9
TGTGCCAGCAGCCAAGATCTAAGCGGGTCCGCGGGTTATCGCACAGATACGCAGTATTTT	CASSQDLSGSAGYRTDTQYF	NA	once	TRBJ2-3	TRBV4-2
TGTGCCAGTAGTATTCGACAGGGAGGGGATAAAGCTTTCTTT	CASSIRQGGDKAFF	TRBD1	NA	TRBJ1-1	TRBV19
TGCGCCAGCAGCAGGGACAGCTTCTACGAGCAGTACTTC	CASSRDSFYEQYF	TRBD1	NA	TRBJ2-7	TRBV5-1
TGTGCCAGCGCCCCCCCCGGGCCGGTGAACACTGAAGCTTTCTTT	CASAPPGPVNTEAFF	NA	NA	TRBJ1-1	TRBV6-5
TGCGCCAGCAATTCTCGCGGCGGGTGGGACAATGAGCAGTTCTTC	CASNSRGGWDNEQFF	NA	NA	TRBJ2-1	TRBV5-1
TGTGCCAGCAGTTCACGGCCGACAGGGCCACCCGGGAACACTGAAGCTTTCTTT	CASSSRPTGPPGNTEAFF	TRBD1	once	TRBJ1-1	TRBV27
TGTGCCAGCACCTTGGACAGGGTTAGTGTCACTGAAGCTTTCTTT	CASTLDRVSVTEAFF	TRBD1	NA	TRBJ1-1	TRBV5-4
TGTGCCAGCGGGGGCGCAGTAGCGGGGTTATACTACAATGAGCAGTTCTTC	CASGGAVAGLYYNEQFF	TRBD2	few	TRBJ2-1	TRBV2
TGTGCCAGACCGTTTGGGGATTTGTACGAGCAGTACTTC	CARPFGDLYEQYF	NA	NA	TRBJ2-7	TRBV6-1
TGTGCCAGCAGCTTAGCCCTTGGACAGTTGAACACTGAAGCTTTCTTT	CASSLALGQLNTEAFF	NA	NA	TRBJ1-1	TRBV7-8
TGTGCCAGCACCCGAGGGGGACAGGGGTTGGGCTATGGCTACACCTTC	CASTRGGQGLGYGYTF	TRBD1	NA	TRBJ1-2	TRBV5-8
TGTGCCAGCAGTGCCACGCCGGGACAGGGAGACGCTGAAGCTTTCTTT	CASSATPGQGDAEAFF	TRBD1	NA	TRBJ1-1	TRBV2
TGTGCCAGCTCACCGGGACAGCGCACCGGGGAGCTGTTTTTT	CASSPGQRTGELFF	TRBD1	NA	TRBJ2-2	TRBV18
TGTGCCAGCAGTGAAGGGACTAGCGGGGGGGCGGAGACCCAGTACTTC	CASSEGTSGGAETQYF	TRBD2	NA	TRBJ2-5	TRBV2
TGTGCCAGCAGCTTAGTACGGGACTCCTATGGCTACACCTTC	CASSLVRDSYGYTF	NA	few	TRBJ1-2	TRBV7-8
TGTGCCACCGCGACAGGGGGCATAGGTAACTATGGCTACACCTTC	CATATGGIGNYGYTF	TRBD1	once	TRBJ1-2	TRBV28
TGTGCCAGCAGTGAAGCGGGCAGGGTGGCCGGGGAGCTGTTTTTT	CASSEAGRVAGELFF	NA	few	TRBJ2-2	TRBV6-1
TGTGCCTGGAGGGCCGGGACAGCGGCTGTCTACAATGAGCAGTTCTTC	CAWRAGTAAVYNEQFF	TRBD1	NA	TRBJ2-1	TRBV30
TGCAGCGTTGCTTGGGGGGTGGGAGATACGCAGTATTTT	CSVAWGVGDTQYF	NA	NA	TRBJ2-3	TRBV29-1
TGTGCCAGCAAGGGACAGGGGGCCGGCTCCTACGAGCAGTACTTC	CASKGQGAGSYEQYF	TRBD1	NA	TRBJ2-7	TRBV6-4